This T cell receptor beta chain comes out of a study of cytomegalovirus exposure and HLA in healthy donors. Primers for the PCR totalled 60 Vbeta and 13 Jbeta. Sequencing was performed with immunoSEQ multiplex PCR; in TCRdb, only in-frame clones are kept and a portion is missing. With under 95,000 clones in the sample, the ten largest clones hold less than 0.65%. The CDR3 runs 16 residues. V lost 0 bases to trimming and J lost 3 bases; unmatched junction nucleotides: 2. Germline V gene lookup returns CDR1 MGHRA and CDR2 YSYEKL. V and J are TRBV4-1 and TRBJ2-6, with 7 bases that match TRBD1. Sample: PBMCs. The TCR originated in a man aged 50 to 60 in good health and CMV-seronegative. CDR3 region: CASSQDRGNGANVLTF. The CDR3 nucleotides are TGCGCCAGCAGCCAAGACAGGGGGAATGGGGCCAACGTCCTGACTTTC.